What follows is one T cell receptor beta chain and its context. The sample comes from a study of T cell changes during pregnancy in multiple sclerosis. Data came from immunoSEQ multiplex PCR; TCRdb stores just in-frame clones and leaves some out. In the table there are under 45,000 clones, around nine tenths of which are singletons. Looked up from germline, CDR1 is MDHEN and CDR2 is SYDVKM. V lost 3 bases and J lost 1, with 11 bases in between. The CDR3 contains 15 residues. J is TRBJ2-3 and V is TRBV28; D gene ambiguous. The TCR was taken from a female donor with multiple sclerosis, enrolled in a pregnancy study. Sequences were derived from CD4+ T cells from peripheral blood mononuclear cells, sampled in the first trimester of pregnancy. The CDR3 sequence: CASSFPPLGTDTQYF. CDR3 nucleotide sequence: TGTGCCAGCAGTTTCCCCCCACTGGGCACAGATACGCAGTATTTT.